Described below is a single T cell receptor beta chain sequence and its context. Its antigen is unidentified. The record originates from a study of identifying expanded T cells in peripheral blood. Overall study findings and caveats: Differentially abundant clones: around 1.2 between replicates, about 16 at approximately two weeks, less than 25 at four. Two-week clone count variance significantly increased as total template count grew.

Healthy donors had no documented immune events, such as infections, while sampled. Libraries were prepared by immunoSEQ multiplex PCR; TCRdb keeps only in-frame clonotypes and omits some of them. The table shows 120,000 or so clones, with over 65% occurring only once. CDR1 is WNHNN, CDR2 SYGVQD, per germline (reference sequence). The germline V and J ends were trimmed by 4 bases and 2 bases, with 20 bases remaining between them. The CDR3 covers 18 residues. This TCR was sampled from a person aged 18 to 70 in good health. The sequencing input was blood. V usage is TRBV10-1 and J usage is TRBJ2-2, with D perhaps matching TRBD1 (6 bases). The CDR3 DNA reads TGCGCCAGCAGTGGCTTGGGACATGGGGATACAAACACCGGGGAGCTGTTTTTT. As protein: CASSGLGHGDTNTGELFF.